This T cell receptor (beta chain) comes out of a study of beta chain features in type 1 diabetes. Looking at the study overall: What patients shared with healthy donors was a similar profile of age, gender and cell yields. Examined across all samples were around 110,000,000 sorted cells. The study, taken as a whole, reports: A PCR bias possibly favoring shorter templates would apply equally to patients and controls.

Remarks on this clone: Antigen specificity is unknown.

TCRB transcripts that were expressed got sequenced, as all of the isolated RNA had been reverse transcribed. TCRdb's copy holds only in-frame clones and misses some; the assay was immunoSEQ multiplex PCR. The sample has 900,000 or so clones, under 20% seen once. The V and J ends lost 5 bases and 5 bases, in that order; junction bases with no gene match: 6. The CDR3 is made up of 15 amino acids. Germline V gene lookup returns CDR1 MNHNS and CDR2 SASEGT. This receptor was identified in a woman aged 18-35 years in good health. The chain combines TRBV6-1 with TRBJ2-5; 12 bases match TRBD1. The sample comprised naive CD4+ T cells from blood. In DNA form, the CDR3 reads TGTGCCAGCAGTATCGGGACAGGGGGCGCGGAGACCCAGTACTTC. This gives the protein CASSIGTGGAETQYF.